These 20 T cell receptor beta chains were all obtained from the same sample, sequenced in a study of T cell responses to AZD1222 COVID-19 vaccine. Here immunoSEQ multiplex PCR was the method, and the copy in TCRdb shows in-frame clones only, minus some. The data contain approximately 150,000 clones, about 94% of them singletons. The sequencing here drew on peripheral blood, taken 28 days after the second AZD1222 dose. The receptors were gathered from an adult who received the AZD1222 COVID-19 vaccine.

The gene calls are TRBV6-2 or TRBV6-3 and TRBJ2-6; the D is unclear. CDR3 length: 17 residues. CDR1 is MNHEY, CDR2 SVGEGT, per germline. The V and J ends lost 0 bases and 1 base respectively, with 10 bases between them. CDR3 loop: CASSYSLTGSGANVLTF. In nucleotides, the CDR3 is TGTGCCAGCAGTTACTCGCTAACCGGATCTGGGGCCAACGTCCTGACTTTC.

This clone showed up just once. J is TRBJ1-6 and V is TRBV6-1; TRBD1 is a possible D gene (5 bases). Germline V gives CDR1 MNHNS, CDR2 SASEGT. The V end lost 2 bases, the J end lost 5 bases, and 7 bases lay between the germline ends. The CDR3 sequence is 14 residues long. DNA for the CDR3: TGTGCCAGCAGTGAACGGGGGAATAATTCACCCCTCCACTTT. It yields the protein CASSERGNNSPLHF.

The V gene is TRBV9, the J gene TRBJ1-6; D is perhaps TRBD1 (5 bases). Per germline, CDR1 SGDLS and CDR2 YYNGEE. V was trimmed by 2 bases and J by 7 bases, leaving 16 bases between them. This CDR3 has 16 residues. The CDR3 is CASSVAGPQTNSPLHF. In DNA form, the CDR3 reads TGTGCCAGCAGCGTTGCAGGGCCTCAAACCAATTCACCCCTCCACTTT. The full variable domain, with the rest looked up from reference TRBV9 and TRBJ1-6, is DSGVTQTPKHLITATGQRVTLRCSPRSGDLSVYWYQQSLDQGLQFLIQYYNGEERAKGNILERFSAQQFPDLHSELNLSSLELGDSALYFCASSVAGPQTNSPLHFGNGTRLTVT.

The chain links TRBV5-4 to TRBJ2-3, with D possibly being TRBD2 (7 bases). V lost 2 bases and J lost 2, with 15 bases in between. The CDR3 spans 16 residues. Germline V gene data show CDR1 as SGHNT and CDR2 as YYREEE (reference sequence). As DNA, the CDR3 is TGTGCCAGCAGCTTCGCCGGGGGGCCTTCCACAGATACGCAGTATTTT. Amino acids: CASSFAGGPSTDTQYF.

The V gene is TRBV27, the J gene TRBJ1-5; D not resolved. V gave up 5 bases and J gave up 0 bases, with 11 bases separating them. The CDR3 runs to 15 residues. From germline, CDR1 is MNHEY and CDR2 SMNVEV (reference sequence). For the CDR3, the DNA is TGTGCCAGCAGTCCCCTAGACAATAGCAATCAGCCCCAGCATTTT. Its translation is CASSPLDNSNQPQHF.

A few counts support this clone. The chain joins TRBV19 to TRBJ2-5; perhaps TRBD1 as D (5 bases). V was pared by 2 bases and J by 7 bases, with 11 bases between. The CDR3 spans 13 residues. Germline-derived CDR1 and CDR2 are LNHDA and SQIVND (reference sequence). CDR3 DNA sequence: TGTGCCAGTAGTATAAATGGGGCTTGGACCCAGTACTTC. Its protein is CASSINGAWTQYF.

This chain links TRBV10-3 with TRBJ2-3; 7 bases are shared with TRBD2. Germline values: CDR1 ENHRY, CDR2 SYGVKD. CDR3 length: 14 residues. V was pared by 8 bases and J by 4 bases, with 9 bases of the junction left unmatched. CDR3 amino acids: CAIGGETSADTQYF. The CDR3 nucleotides read TGTGCCATCGGGGGGGAGACCTCCGCAGATACGCAGTATTTT.

This clone appeared a single time. The gene calls are TRBV4-2 and TRBJ1-4; possibly TRBD1 for D (5 bases). This CDR3 region has 14 residues. The V end lost 1 base, the J end lost 3 bases, and 6 bases lay between the germline ends. Germline CDR1 LGHNA, CDR2 YNFKEQ. The CDR3 bases are TGTGCCAGCAGCCAAGCGACAGCTAATGAAAAACTGTTTTTT. It yields the protein CASSQATANEKLFF.

This chain uses TRBV9 with TRBJ2-3, with 15 bases lining up with TRBD2. The CDR3 sequence is 18 residues long. The V segment lost 0 bases and the J segment 6 bases; nucleotides outside the gene matches: 8. CDR1 is SGDLS and CDR2 is YYNGEE in the germline V gene. In nucleotides, the CDR3 is TGTGCCAGCAGCGTAGGAGATTGGACTAGCGGGGGGGCGGATACGCAGTATTTT. It is translated as CASSVGDWTSGGADTQYF.

V gene TRBV2 combines with J gene TRBJ2-3; TRBD2 aligns across 9 bases. V was clipped by 6 bases and J by 4 bases; unmatched bases: 8. The germline CDR1 and CDR2 sequences are SNHLY and FYNNEI. The CDR3 is 15 residues long. The CDR3 nucleotides are TGTGCCAGCAGCCCCGGGACTAGCATCGCAGATACGCAGTATTTT. It yields the protein CASSPGTSIADTQYF.

J is TRBJ2-7 and V is TRBV7-2; D uncertain. The CDR3 is made up of 15 amino acids. In germline, CDR1 is SGHTA, CDR2 FQGNSA. V lost 1 base and J lost 1, with 11 bases in between. CDR3 sequence reads: CASSLVLRGSYEQYF. In DNA form, the CDR3 reads TGTGCCAGCAGCTTAGTTCTTCGTGGATCCTACGAGCAGTACTTC.

The rearrangement joins TRBV4-3 to TRBJ2-6; D is perhaps TRBD1 or TRBD2 (7 bases each). Germline V gene lookup returns CDR1 LGHNA and CDR2 YSLEER. This CDR3 contains 20 residues. V was shortened by 1 base and J by 5 bases, with 24 bases between the two germline ends. The CDR3 sequence: CASSQGPGGDQGVWANVLTF. CDR3 DNA sequence: TGCGCCAGCAGCCAAGGACCAGGGGGGGATCAAGGGGTCTGGGCCAACGTCCTGACTTTC.

V and J are TRBV29-1 and TRBJ1-3, with a possible D match to TRBD1 (6 bases). Trimming removed 3 bases at V and 6 bases at J, with 9 bases between. The germline gives CDR1 SQVTM, CDR2 ANQGSEA. This CDR3 comprises 12 residues. CDR3 DNA: TGCAGCGTTGAGGGGGCCGAAAACACCATATATTTT. Amino acids: CSVEGAENTIYF.

CDR3 DNA sequence: TGTGCTATGACCGCCGGGACAGACACAGATACGCAGTATTTT. As protein: CAMTAGTDTDTQYF. The gene calls are TRBV7-7 and TRBJ2-3; 7 nucleotides agree with TRBD1. CDR3 length: 14 residues. In germline, CDR1 is SSHAT, CDR2 FNYEAQ (reference sequence). The whole variable domain, remainder taken from reference TRBV7-7 and TRBJ2-3, is GAGVSQSPRYKVTKRGQDVTLRCDPISSHATLYWYQQALGQGPEFLTYFNYEAQPDKSGLPSDRFSAERPEGSISTLTIQRTEQRDSAMYRCAMTAGTDTDTQYFGPGTRLTVL.

This clone was picked up one time. The chain is built from TRBV6-5 and TRBJ2-1; 8 bases fit TRBD1. Per the germline V gene, CDR1 is MNHEY and CDR2 is SVGAGI. This CDR3 has 12 amino acids. Unmatched junction bases numbered 3, after V lost 5 bases and J lost 9 bases. CDR3 sequence reads: CASSQGAGEQFF. The CDR3 DNA reads TGTGCCAGCAGTCAGGGGGCGGGTGAGCAGTTCTTC.

The sample holds one count of this clone. This chain uses TRBV4-2 with TRBJ1-6; a possible D gene is TRBD1 (5 bases). This CDR3 has 15 amino acids. The V end was cut by 1 base, the J end by 5 bases, with 9 bases between. Germline CDR1 reads LGHNA; CDR2 reads YNFKEQ. Here the CDR3 reads CASSQAGVNNSPLHF. Written as DNA, the CDR3 is TGTGCCAGCAGCCAAGCGGGGGTAAATAATTCACCCCTCCACTTT.

The chain recombines TRBV9 with TRBJ2-1; TRBD2 aligns across 10 bases. Germline-derived CDR1 and CDR2 are SGDLS and YYNGEE. The CDR3 has 14 residues. V shed 4 bases, J shed 6 bases, and the junction held 4 bases outside the gene matches. The CDR3 sequence is CASSKRGGVNEQFF. The CDR3, as DNA: TGTGCCAGCAGCAAGCGGGGGGGCGTCAATGAGCAGTTCTTC.

This clone has a single count. The chain employs TRBV28 and TRBJ2-7; D may be TRBD1 or TRBD2 (7 bases each). Germline V gene lookup returns CDR1 MDHEN and CDR2 SYDVKM. CDR3 length equals 13 residues. V was cut by 8 bases and J by 0 bases, with 11 bases left in between. The CDR3 nucleotides are TGTGCCAGCGGGGGGGACAGCTCCTACGAGCAGTACTTC. It yields the protein CASGGDSSYEQYF.

This clone was seen a handful of times. V is TRBV5-1 and J is TRBJ1-1; D gene uncertain. CDR1 is SGHRS, CDR2 YFSETQ, per germline. V lost 0 bases, J lost 10 bases, and 16 bases lay in between. This CDR3 region has 14 residues. The CDR3 is CASSLGDYEVGAFF. The CDR3 bases are TGCGCCAGCAGCTTGGGCGACTATGAGGTGGGAGCTTTCTTT.

The V and J genes are TRBV12-2 and TRBJ2-5; TRBD2 was called by the table and not checked on the DNA. TRBV12-2 is listed as a pseudogene. The CDR3 consists of 17 residues. CDR3 DNA: TGTGCAAGTCGCTTCGACCTCCCCATAGCGGCCCTTGAGACCCAGTACTTC. This translates into CASRFDLPIAALETQYF.